The 22 T cell receptor beta chains below all came from one sample that was sequenced in a study of T-cell reconstitution after alpha-beta-depleted transplantation in children. Unique molecular identifiers were used in preparing the TCRbeta library. Each CDR3 protein is one row after TCRdb ran MiXCR on the PCR reads. The table lists 600,000 to 800,000 distinct CDR3 sequences, under 15% of them singletons. This specimen was PBMCs, taken before TCRalphabeta/CD19-depleted stem cell transplant. These receptors all come from a girl aged 2-9 years with congenital amegakaryocytic thrombocytopenia, due to receive a stem cell transplant.

V and J are TRBV28 and TRBJ2-5; TRBD1 matches at 7 bases. Germline V lookup: CDR1 MDHEN, CDR2 SYDVKM. Losses at the gene ends were 9 bases for V and 5 bases for J; bases not matched to a gene: 9. CDR3 size: 13 residues. DNA for the CDR3: TGTGCCAGTAAAGGACAGGCCTGGGAGACCCAGTACTTC. The encoded protein is CASKGQAWETQYF.

The V call is TRBV5-5, the J call TRBJ2-1; D gene unclear. The CDR3 contains 15 residues. CDR1 and CDR2 from the germline V gene are SGHKS and YYEKEE (reference sequence). Trimming removed 4 bases from V and 0 bases from J, with 11 bases in between. CDR3 protein: CASSEQPYSYNEQFF. DNA for the CDR3: TGTGCCAGCAGCGAACAGCCCTACTCCTACAATGAGCAGTTCTTC. The full variable domain, in which reference TRBV5-5 and TRBJ2-1 provide the parts outside the CDR3, is DAGVTQSPTHLIKTRGQQVTLRCSPISGHKSVSWYQQVLGQGPQFIFQYYEKEERGRGNFPDRFSARQFPNYSSELNVNALLLGDSALYLCASSEQPYSYNEQFFGPGTRLTVL.

The chain uses TRBV15 and TRBJ2-7; 7 bases are shared with TRBD2. This CDR3 region has 15 residues. V gave up 0 bases and J gave up 0 bases; unmatched junction bases: 2. Germline V CDR1 and CDR2: LNHNV, YYDKDF (reference sequence). Here the CDR3 DNA reads TGTGCCACCAGCAGAGAGCGGGAGAGCTCCTACGAGCAGTACTTC. This translates into CATSRERESSYEQYF.

This clonotype has only a few counts. The rearrangement links TRBV6-1 to TRBJ2-4; 11 bases fit TRBD2. The J segment lost 9 bases and the V segment lost 2 bases, leaving 9 bases of the junction unmatched. Germline V gene data show CDR1 as MNHNS and CDR2 as SASEGT. CDR3 size: 16 residues. CDR3 residues: CASSETSGRFFRIQYF. The CDR3 DNA is TGTGCCAGCAGTGAAACTAGCGGGAGATTCTTTCGCATTCAGTACTTC.

The genes are TRBV28 and TRBJ2-1; 9 nucleotides line up with TRBD2. The CDR3 length is 14 residues. Germline CDR1 and CDR2: MDHEN and SYDVKM. V lost 7 bases and J lost 6; bases outside the gene matches: 7. CDR3 nucleotides: TGTGCCAGCAAGTTTGCGGGAGGGCGCAATGAGCAGTTCTTC. Translation: CASKFAGGRNEQFF.

This clonotype was counted only a few times. In DNA form, the CDR3 reads TGTGCCATCAAGTCGGGGTCCAGCGGGGCGAACACCGGGGAGCTGTTTTTT. It is translated as CAIKSGSSGANTGELFF. This sequence joins TRBV10-3 and TRBJ2-2; 7 positions agree with TRBD2. Germline values: CDR1 ENHRY, CDR2 SYGVKD. The CDR3 extends over 17 amino acids. The trim removed 7 bases at V and 0 bases at J, leaving 11 bases unmatched.

This clonotype was found a few times. The chain links TRBV12-3 or TRBV12-4 to TRBJ2-7; 7 bases map to TRBD2. This CDR3 region has 13 residues. With 7 bases clipped from V and 3 bases from J, the junction kept 6 bases outside the gene matches. The CDR3 is CASTPGGYYEQYF. As DNA, the CDR3 is TGTGCCAGCACCCCGGGGGGTTACTACGAGCAGTACTTC.

This clonotype was observed at least ten times. The V call is TRBV5-6, the J call TRBJ2-1; 13 nucleotides match TRBD2. The CDR3 is 17 residues long. Trimming took 0 bases from V and 6 from J; bases not matched to a gene: 6. Germline CDR1 and CDR2: SGHDT and YYEEEE. Written as DNA, the CDR3 is TGTGCCAGCAGCTTGGTTACTAGCGGGAGGGTTAGCAATGAGCAGTTCTTC. It yields the protein CASSLVTSGRVSNEQFF.

There are many counts of this clonotype. This chain connects TRBV5-1 to TRBJ2-4; D remains ambiguous. The V end lost 0 bases, the J end lost 2 bases, and 6 bases lay between the germline ends. The CDR3 totals 14 residues. Per germline, CDR1 SGHRS and CDR2 YFSETQ. In DNA form, the CDR3 reads TGCGCCAGCAGCTTGGGGGATCCCAAAAACATTCAGTACTTC. Its translation is CASSLGDPKNIQYF.

The chain is built from TRBV20-1 and TRBJ1-4, with 9 bases aligning to TRBD1. CDR1 and CDR2 from the germline V gene are DFQATT and SNEGSKA (reference sequence). The CDR3 extends over 14 amino acids. Germline trimming cut 5 bases from V and 2 bases from J; bases unmatched to any gene: 3. The CDR3 DNA follows: TGCAGTGCTGGGGACAGGGCGACTAATGAAAAACTGTTTTTT. Translation: CSAGDRATNEKLFF.

Worth noting for this clonotype: Being one base from a much bigger clone, this may be a read error. The chain has TRBV5-1 and TRBJ2-3, with D perhaps being TRBD1 or TRBD2 (5 bases each). Germline V gene lookup returns CDR1 SGHRS and CDR2 YFSETQ. This CDR3 is built from 14 residues. Between the trimmed V and J ends, which lost 5 bases and 2 bases, there was a span of 12 bases. The CDR3 sequence is CASRRGTNTDTQYF. CDR3 DNA: TGCGCCAGCAGACGGGGCACAAACACAGATACGCAGTATTTT.

The V call is TRBV12-3 or TRBV12-4, the J call TRBJ1-6; possible D gene TRBD1, 6 bases. Trimming removed 5 bases from V and 10 bases from J, with 12 bases in between. The length of the CDR3 is 13 residues. The CDR3 protein is CASSPGAASPLHF. The DNA of the CDR3 is TGTGCCAGCAGTCCAGGGGCGGCGTCACCCCTCCACTTT.

This clonotype was observed at least ten times. The genes are TRBV20-1 and TRBJ1-4; tentatively, D is TRBD1 (5 bases). The CDR3 is 14 residues long. Germline V gene lookup returns CDR1 DFQATT and CDR2 SNEGSKA (reference sequence). Deletions cut 5 bases from V and 8 bases from J, with 18 bases between. CDR3 region: CSAGAGLVEEKLFF. The CDR3, as DNA: TGCAGTGCTGGGGCGGGGTTAGTGGAGGAAAAACTGTTTTTT.

This clonotype was picked up many times. The rearrangement links TRBV20-1 to TRBJ2-3; 8 nucleotides agree with TRBD2. Germline V gives CDR1 DFQATT, CDR2 SNEGSKA (reference sequence). The trim removed 5 bases at V and 4 bases at J, leaving 5 bases unmatched. This CDR3 is built from 13 residues. CDR3 amino acids: CSAGTRRADTQYF. The CDR3 DNA sequence: TGCAGTGCTGGGACTAGAAGGGCAGATACGCAGTATTTT.

Points on this clonotype: This may be a read error: a much more frequent sequence differs by one nucleotide. The CDR3 region has the DNA TGCGCCAGCAGCTCGGGACTAACGGGAGGTTCCTACGAGCAGTACTTC. Translation gives CASSSGLTGGSYEQYF. V usage is TRBV5-1 and J usage is TRBJ2-7; 7 bases align to TRBD2. Germline CDR1 is SGHRS and CDR2 is YFSETQ. The CDR3 has 16 amino acids. The J segment lost 1 base and the V segment lost 3 bases, leaving 10 bases of the junction unmatched.

The sample holds a few counts of this clonotype. This sequence joins TRBV5-1 and TRBJ2-1, with 7 bases fitting TRBD1. This CDR3 contains 13 residues. V lost 3 bases, J lost 15 bases, and 12 bases stayed unmatched. The germline V gene has CDR1 SGHRS and CDR2 YFSETQ. The CDR3, as DNA: TGCGCCAGCAGCTACCGACAGGGTAGCGATCGGTTCTTC. Translating it yields CASSYRQGSDRFF.

This clonotype was counted a few times. The rearrangement uses TRBV7-9 and TRBJ1-1; D call uncertain. This CDR3 region has 11 residues. With 2 bases removed from V and 8 bases from J, the gap between germline ends came to 6 bases. Germline V gives CDR1 SEHNR, CDR2 FQNEAQ (reference sequence). The CDR3 is CASSLYREAFF. The CDR3 bases are TGTGCCAGCAGCTTATACCGAGAAGCTTTCTTT. Full variable domain (rest looked up from reference TRBV7-9 and TRBJ1-1): DTGVSQNPRHKITKRGQNVTFRCDPISEHNRLYWYRQTLGQGPEFLTYFQNEAQLEKSRLLSDRFSAERPKGSFSTLEIQRTEQGDSAMYLCASSLYREAFFGQGTRLTVV.

This chain connects TRBV6-1 to TRBJ2-6; no reliable D call. This CDR3 contains 17 residues. Deletions cut 3 bases from V and 0 bases from J, with 12 bases between. Germline V gene lookup returns CDR1 MNHNS and CDR2 SASEGT. CDR3 sequence (DNA): TGTGCCAGCAGTGATTGGTCGTCTTCCTCTGGGGCCAACGTCCTGACTTTC. Protein product: CASSDWSSSSGANVLTF.

This clonotype was counted at least ten times. The genes are TRBV18 and TRBJ2-2; D unclear. The CDR3 length is 13 residues. Germline values: CDR1 KGHSH, CDR2 LQKENI. V was trimmed by 8 bases and J by 1 base, leaving 8 bases between them. Here the CDR3 DNA reads TGTGCCAGCAGTCCTCAGAACACCGGGGAGCTGTTTTTT. It codes for CASSPQNTGELFF. Complete variable domain (other parts from reference TRBV18 and TRBJ2-2): NAGVMQNPRHLVRRRGQEARLRCSPMKGHSHVYWYRQLPEEGLKFMVYLQKENIIDESGMPKERFSAEFPKEGPSILRIQQVVRGDSAAYFCASSPQNTGELFFGEGSRLTVL.

The chain links TRBV7-9 to TRBJ2-1; 9 positions match TRBD2. J lost 8 bases, V lost 4 bases, and 15 bases had no gene match. CDR3 size: 17 residues. Germline CDR1 and CDR2: SEHNR and FQNEAQ (reference sequence). CDR3 in amino acids: CASSYQKPLAGNDEQFF. The CDR3, as DNA: TGTGCCAGCAGCTACCAAAAGCCTCTAGCGGGAAACGATGAGCAGTTCTTC. The complete variable domain, with remaining parts taken from reference TRBV7-9 and TRBJ2-1, reads DTGVSQNPRHKITKRGQNVTFRCDPISEHNRLYWYRQTLGQGPEFLTYFQNEAQLEKSRLLSDRFSAERPKGSFSTLEIQRTEQGDSAMYLCASSYQKPLAGNDEQFFGPGTRLTVL.

This clonotype was counted ten times or more. CDR3 nucleotide sequence: TGTGCCATCAGTGAGTCTCGGGAAGAGACCCAGTACTTC. Translated: CAISESREETQYF. The chain recombines TRBV10-3 with TRBJ2-5; D ambiguous. The CDR3 has 13 residues. Germline loops: CDR1 ENHRY, CDR2 SYGVKD. Trimming stripped 0 bases from V and 3 bases from J, with 5 bases between.

This clonotype came up many times. The rearrangement links TRBV4-2 to TRBJ2-1; D is perhaps TRBD1 (5 bases). Trimming removed 4 bases at V and 5 bases at J, with 12 bases between. Germline V gives CDR1 LGHNA, CDR2 YNFKEQ. The CDR3 length is 14 residues. The CDR3 DNA is TGTGCCAGCAGCCCTGAAGGGGCCCACAATGAGCAGTTCTTC. Translated, it gives CASSPEGAHNEQFF.